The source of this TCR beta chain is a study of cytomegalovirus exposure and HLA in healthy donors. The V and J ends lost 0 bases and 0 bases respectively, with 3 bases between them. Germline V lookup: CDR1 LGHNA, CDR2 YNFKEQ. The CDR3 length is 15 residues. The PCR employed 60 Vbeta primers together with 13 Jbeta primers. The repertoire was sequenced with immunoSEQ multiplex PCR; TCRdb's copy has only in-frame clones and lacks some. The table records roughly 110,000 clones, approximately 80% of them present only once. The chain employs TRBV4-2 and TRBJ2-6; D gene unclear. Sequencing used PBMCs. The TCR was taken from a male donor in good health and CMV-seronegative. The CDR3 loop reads CASSQDNSGANVLTF. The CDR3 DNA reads TGTGCCAGCAGCCAAGACAACTCTGGGGCCAACGTCCTGACTTTC.